This TCR beta chain was documented in a study of T cell responses to AZD1222 COVID-19 vaccine. Study outcomes and limitations: The study reported that nearly half of spike-specific TCRs target unmutated variant regions.

With regard to this clone: Its target is unknown.

Repertoires were generated with immunoSEQ multiplex PCR, while TCRdb's copy carries only in-frame clones and drops some. The table lists 150,000 to 200,000 clones, approximately 90% of them singletons, with approximately 0.98% in the top ten. Looked up from germline, CDR1 is MNHEY and CDR2 is SMNVEV (reference sequence). The CDR3 is 15 residues long. The junction had 12 bases not matched to a gene; V was cut back by 7 bases and J by 6 bases. The sequences come from peripheral blood, collected 28 days after the second AZD1222 dose. The receptor was derived from an adult who received the AZD1222 COVID-19 vaccine. The chain joins TRBV27 to TRBJ2-1, with 7 bases that match TRBD2. CDR3 coding DNA: TGTGCCAGCAACTCCAGGGCTAGCGGAACCAATGAGCAGTTCTTC. Translation gives CASNSRASGTNEQFF.